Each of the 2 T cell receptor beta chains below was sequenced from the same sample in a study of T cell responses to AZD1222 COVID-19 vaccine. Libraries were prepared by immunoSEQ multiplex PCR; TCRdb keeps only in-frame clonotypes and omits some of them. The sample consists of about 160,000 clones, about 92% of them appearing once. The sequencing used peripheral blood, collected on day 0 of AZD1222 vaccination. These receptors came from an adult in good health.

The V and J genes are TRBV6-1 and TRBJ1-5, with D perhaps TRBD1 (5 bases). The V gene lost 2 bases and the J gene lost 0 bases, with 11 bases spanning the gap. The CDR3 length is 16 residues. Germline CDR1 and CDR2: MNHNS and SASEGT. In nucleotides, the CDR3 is TGTGCCAGCAGTGAAAAGGGGATAACTAGCAATCAGCCCCAGCATTTT. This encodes CASSEKGITSNQPQHF.

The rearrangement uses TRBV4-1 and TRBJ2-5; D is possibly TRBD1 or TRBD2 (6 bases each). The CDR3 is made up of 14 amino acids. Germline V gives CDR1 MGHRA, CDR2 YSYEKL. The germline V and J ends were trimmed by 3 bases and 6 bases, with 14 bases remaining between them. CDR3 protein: CASSQIQGGKTQYF. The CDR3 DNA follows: TGCGCCAGCAGCCAGATACAGGGAGGAAAGACCCAGTACTTC.